These 15 T cell receptor beta chains were sequenced from one sample in a study of blood T cell repertoires in COVID-19. The table came from immunoSEQ multiplex PCR; TCRdb's copy has only in-frame clones and leaves some out. The sample records about 70,000 clones, roughly 84% being singletons. Material for sequencing was peripheral blood. These receptors originate from a woman aged 80 or over with active or convalescent COVID-19.

The chain links TRBV7-6 to TRBJ2-2, with D unclear. The CDR3 is made up of 13 amino acids. Germline V lookup: CDR1 SGHVS, CDR2 FNYEAQ. The V and J ends lost 5 bases and 4 bases respectively, with 8 bases between them. CDR3 in DNA: TGTGCCAGCAGCCTTTCGGGCACCGGGGAGCTGTTTTTT. Translated, it gives CASSLSGTGELFF.

The CDR3 DNA reads TGCGCCAGCAGCGAGAGTTTCATAGGGAGGCGCGCACCCGTGAACACCGGGGAGCTGTTTTTT. Translation: CASSESFIGRRAPVNTGELFF. The genes are TRBV10-1 and TRBJ2-2; D possibly corresponds to TRBD2 (6 bases). CDR1 WNHNN and CDR2 SYGVQD come from the germline V gene (reference sequence). CDR3 length: 21 residues. Trimming left V 6 bases short and J 1 base short, with 30 bases between.

This clone has just one count. The chain uses TRBV3-1 (or the pseudogene TRBV3-2) and TRBJ2-3; 8 nucleotides align to TRBD2. The V and J ends lost 0 bases and 5 bases, in that order; junction bases with no gene match: 10. This CDR3 region has 17 residues. Germline CDR1 LGHDT, CDR2 YNNKEL (reference sequence). CDR3 in amino acids: CASSQEKWRGAGDTQYF. CDR3 in DNA: TGTGCCAGCAGCCAAGAAAAATGGCGGGGGGCTGGAGATACGCAGTATTTT.

J is TRBJ2-7 and V is TRBV10-3; TRBD2 matches at 11 bases. The germline V gene encodes CDR1 ENHRY and CDR2 SYGVKD. The CDR3 is 15 residues long. J gave up 3 bases and V 2 bases, and 3 bases lay outside the gene matches. CDR3: CAISEPGLAGYEQYF. For the CDR3, the DNA is TGTGCCATCAGTGAGCCTGGACTAGCGGGCTACGAGCAGTACTTC.

The chain combines TRBV30 with TRBJ1-5; D call uncertain. Germline CDR1 is GTSNPN and CDR2 is SVGIG (reference sequence). Deletions cut 1 base from V and 8 bases from J, with 9 bases between. CDR3 length: 12 residues. The DNA for the CDR3 is TGTGCCTGGAGTGCCCGTCGGGAGCCCCAGCATTTT. Protein product: CAWSARREPQHF.

This chain links TRBV11-2 with TRBJ2-7, with 7 nucleotides matching TRBD2. CDR3 length: 14 amino acids. From germline, CDR1 is SGHAT and CDR2 FQNNGV. Trimming cost V 3 bases and J 3 bases; bases outside gene matches: 5. The CDR3 loop is CASSFTGGDYEQYF. DNA of the CDR3: TGTGCCAGCAGCTTTACTGGGGGGGACTACGAGCAGTACTTC.

The chain joins TRBV19 to TRBJ2-1, with TRBD2 matching 11 bases. Unmatched junction bases numbered 10, after V lost 8 bases and J lost 7 bases. CDR1 LNHDA and CDR2 SQIVND come from the germline V gene (reference sequence). The CDR3 contains 15 residues. The CDR3 coding sequence is TGTGCCAGTCACGCCGGACTAGCGGGCAATAATGAGCAGTTCTTC. This translates into CASHAGLAGNNEQFF.

The V gene is TRBV6-5, the J gene TRBJ2-7; the match to TRBD1 covers 8 bases. Germline values: CDR1 MNHEY, CDR2 SVGAGI. The J segment lost 5 bases and the V segment lost 8 bases, leaving 8 bases of the junction unmatched. The CDR3 is 13 amino acids. Here the CDR3 reads CASVVRGLDEQYF. The CDR3 DNA reads TGTGCCAGCGTAGTCAGGGGGCTCGACGAGCAGTACTTC.

This clone was seen once. The chain recombines TRBV6-2 or TRBV6-3 with TRBJ1-3; no reliable D call. Germline CDR1 reads MNHEY; CDR2 reads SVGEGT. CDR3 length equals 17 residues. The germline V and J ends were trimmed by 4 bases and 3 bases, with 19 bases remaining between them. The CDR3 sequence: CASSSRTAGSFGNTIYF. DNA for the CDR3: TGTGCCAGCAGTTCTCGCACCGCCGGGAGCTTTGGAAACACCATATATTTT.

This clone was detected a few times. This chain connects TRBV9 to TRBJ2-7, with D possibly TRBD2 on 6 matching bases. Trimming cost V 4 bases and J 7 bases, with 18 bases left between them. The CDR3 extends over 14 amino acids. CDR1 and CDR2 from the germline V gene are SGDLS and YYNGEE. Here the CDR3 DNA reads TGTGCCAGCAGCAGGGACTCCCGAGCTCGGGAGCAGTACTTC. This sequence encodes CASSRDSRAREQYF.

This clone turned up a few times. One end of the junction fails to match germline, which may point to a read error. The J gene is TRBJ2-7, the V gene TRBV5-1; 8 nucleotides match TRBD2. The CDR3 length is 12 residues. From germline, CDR1 is SGHRS and CDR2 YFSETQ. In DNA form, the CDR3 reads TGCGCCAGCAGCCCCACGGGGGGGCCGTCGATATTC. Translation gives CASSPTGGPSIF.

The genes are TRBV6-6 and TRBJ1-5; D remains ambiguous. The germline V gene encodes CDR1 MNHNY and CDR2 SVGAGI (reference sequence). Trimming cost V 2 bases and J 6 bases, with 14 bases left between them. CDR3 length: 15 amino acids. The CDR3 is CASSYIGREGQPQHF. The CDR3 DNA sequence: TGTGCCAGCAGTTACATTGGGAGGGAGGGTCAGCCCCAGCATTTT.

The chain has TRBV9 and TRBJ1-1; D remains unclear. The CDR3 is made up of 13 amino acids. The V and J ends lost 3 bases and 3 bases respectively, with 9 bases between them. The germline CDR1 and CDR2 sequences are SGDLS and YYNGEE. The CDR3 loop is CASSATGDTEAFF. The CDR3 coding sequence is TGTGCCAGCAGCGCCACCGGGGACACTGAAGCTTTCTTT.

Only one count was recorded for this clone. The CDR3 is CASSAAGEIAKNIQYF. The CDR3, as DNA: TGTGCCAGCAGCGCCGCAGGGGAAATAGCCAAAAACATTCAGTACTTC. This sequence joins TRBV7-9 and TRBJ2-4; possible D gene TRBD1, 6 bases. Trimming cost V 5 bases and J 0 bases, with 14 bases left between them. The CDR3 runs 16 residues. Germline values: CDR1 SEHNR, CDR2 FQNEAQ (reference sequence).

The gene calls are TRBV9 and TRBJ2-1; 7 bases map to TRBD2. The CDR3 length is 18 residues. Germline assignment: CDR1 SGDLS and CDR2 YYNGEE. The V gene end was trimmed by 4 bases and the J gene end by 7 bases; junction bases not matched to a gene: 20. The chain's CDR3 is CASSPPSGAAWGYNEQFF. As DNA, the CDR3 is TGTGCCAGCAGCCCTCCTAGCGGCGCAGCCTGGGGCTATAATGAGCAGTTCTTC.